This section outlines one T cell receptor (beta chain) sequence together with its context. Its antigen is not identified. The data derive from a study of cytomegalovirus exposure and HLA in healthy donors. Study findings and constraints: CMV serostatus stood as the only immune exposure information on hand.

Nominal health characterized the donors when sampled, though unrecorded immune exposures were likely. CDR3 length equals 17 residues. Trimming pared 4 bases from V and 1 base from J, leaving 20 bases between. CDR1 and CDR2 (germline): SGDLS, YYNGEE. With 60 Vbeta and 13 Jbeta primers, the PCR was carried out. Data came from immunoSEQ multiplex PCR; TCRdb stores just in-frame clones and leaves some out. The table lists about 77,000 clones, around 82% of them singletons. The receptor comes from a man between 35 and 55 years old in good health and CMV-seronegative. The chain uses TRBV9 and TRBJ1-1; possibly TRBD1 for D (5 bases). The sample comprised PBMCs. This CDR3 reads CASSPSRPLGGNTEAFF. The CDR3 DNA reads TGTGCCAGCAGCCCCTCTCGACCCCTGGGGGGGAACACTGAAGCTTTCTTT.